Listed here is a single TCR beta chain. This entry belongs to a study of CD8+CD57+ T cells in acquired aplastic anemia. The template used for profiling TCR beta VDJ and CDR3 was genomic DNA. TCRdb fed the reads into MiXCR, producing one record per CDR3 protein. The sample has 250,000 to 300,000 distinct CDR3 sequences; 45% to 70% are singletons. Germline loops: CDR1 SGDLS, CDR2 YYNGEE. The CDR3 is 16 residues long. V shed 0 bases and J shed 2 bases, with 12 bases lying between them. What was sequenced was sorted CD4+, CD8+, or CD8+CD57+ T cells (not recorded which) from PBMCs. The chain couples TRBV9 to TRBJ2-1, with D perhaps being TRBD1 or TRBD2 (5 bases each). This sequence originates from a human donor with severe aplastic anemia or a healthy control (not recorded which). The CDR3 is CASSVEWGPPYNEQFF. The DNA for the CDR3 is TGTGCCAGCAGCGTAGAGTGGGGACCACCCTACAATGAGCAGTTCTTC.